This TCR beta chain is drawn from a study of T cell changes during pregnancy in multiple sclerosis. Unmatched junction bases numbered 6, after V lost 2 bases and J lost 4 bases. Germline CDR1 and CDR2: SNHLY and FYNNEI. This CDR3 has 16 amino acids. Produced via immunoSEQ multiplex PCR; TCRdb's table is partial and in-frame only. The sample holds approximately 92,000 clones, over 80% seen once. V gene TRBV2 combines with J gene TRBJ2-2; 8 bases line up with TRBD1. This specimen consisted of peripheral blood, obtained in the first trimester of pregnancy. The source is a female donor with multiple sclerosis, enrolled in a pregnancy study. The CDR3 coding sequence is TGTGCCAGCAGTGAACAGGGGGCGTTTTTCACCGGGGAGCTGTTTTTT. Translated, it gives CASSEQGAFFTGELFF.